A single sample gave rise to the 15 T cell receptor beta chains below, sequenced in a study of cytomegalovirus exposure and HLA in healthy donors. The table came from immunoSEQ multiplex PCR; TCRdb's copy has only in-frame clones and leaves some out. The data hold 85,000 to 120,000 clones, with about 95% observed a single time. The specimen sequenced was PBMCs. The receptors shown here come from a woman between 18 and 29 years old in good health and CMV-seronegative.

The chain combines TRBV18 with TRBJ1-6; tentatively, D is TRBD1 (6 bases). V dropped 3 bases and J dropped 10 bases, with 10 bases sitting between them. Germline-derived CDR1 and CDR2 are KGHSH and LQKENI. This CDR3 has 13 residues. CDR3 sequence: CASSPNRESPLHF. DNA for the CDR3: TGTGCCAGCTCACCGAACAGGGAATCACCCCTCCACTTT.

This chain joins TRBV4-1 and TRBJ1-1; a possible D gene is TRBD1 (6 bases). Germline-derived CDR1 and CDR2 are MGHRA and YSYEKL. The CDR3 totals 14 residues. V was pared by 3 bases and J by 4 bases, with 12 bases between. The CDR3 protein is CASSHPGEGTEAFF. The DNA for the CDR3 is TGCGCCAGCAGCCACCCAGGGGAAGGCACTGAAGCTTTCTTT.

This clone was observed a single time. The rearrangement joins TRBV4-2 to TRBJ2-3, with 8 nucleotides matching TRBD2. Germline V gene data show CDR1 as LGHNA and CDR2 as YNFKEQ. J lost 6 bases, V lost 0 bases, and 5 bases had no gene match. The CDR3 is 15 residues long. The CDR3 is CASSQDTGGADTQYF. For the CDR3, the DNA is TGTGCCAGCAGCCAAGACACGGGGGGGGCGGATACGCAGTATTTT.

The chain recombines TRBV6-5 with TRBJ1-1; D ambiguous. The CDR3 has 13 amino acids. Germline CDR1 MNHEY, CDR2 SVGAGI. Trimming removed 7 bases from V and 0 bases from J, with 9 bases in between. The CDR3 loop is CASNLRMNTEAFF. The CDR3 region has the DNA TGTGCCAGCAATCTGCGCATGAACACTGAAGCTTTCTTT.

This rearrangement joins TRBV27 to TRBJ2-7, with 9 bases fitting TRBD1. The CDR3 loop spans 15 amino acids. Germline V gene lookup returns CDR1 MNHEY and CDR2 SMNVEV (reference sequence). V lost 5 bases and J lost 5; bases outside the gene matches: 10. The CDR3 loop reads CASSTKGTGSNEQYF. CDR3 nucleotides: TGTGCCAGCAGTACGAAGGGGACAGGGAGTAACGAGCAGTACTTC.

The CDR3 reads CASSPRTDYGYTF. CDR3 in DNA: TGTGCCAGCAGTCCACGGACAGACTATGGCTACACCTTC. The chain is built from TRBV27 and TRBJ1-2; a weak D match, TRBD1 (6 bases). V shed 5 bases and J shed 3 bases, with 10 bases lying between them. Germline V gene lookup returns CDR1 MNHEY and CDR2 SMNVEV (reference sequence). CDR3 length: 13 amino acids.

This clone was seen a single time. The rearrangement links TRBV19 to TRBJ1-2; tentatively, D is TRBD1 (5 bases). With 10 bases removed from V and 0 bases from J, the gap between germline ends came to 18 bases. The length of the CDR3 is 15 residues. Germline loops: CDR1 LNHDA, CDR2 SQIVND (reference sequence). CDR3 protein: CATRGDRMPNYGYTF. CDR3 DNA: TGTGCCACCCGGGGGGATAGGATGCCTAACTATGGCTACACCTTC.

V is TRBV15 and J is TRBJ1-5; TRBD1 matches 8 bases. CDR3 length equals 16 residues. Germline V gene lookup returns CDR1 LNHNV and CDR2 YYDKDF (reference sequence). The trim removed 4 bases at V and 5 bases at J, leaving 10 bases unmatched. The CDR3 loop is CATSNRMTGAYQPQHF. CDR3 nucleotide sequence: TGTGCCACCAGCAATAGGATGACAGGGGCCTATCAGCCCCAGCATTTT.

As DNA, the CDR3 is TGTGCCTGGAGTGACCCTACGAGGGGGTCCTACAATGAGCAGTTCTTC. Its translation: CAWSDPTRGSYNEQFF. This chain links TRBV30 with TRBJ2-1; a possible D gene is TRBD1 (6 bases). The CDR3 is made up of 16 amino acids. Germline V CDR1 and CDR2: GTSNPN, SVGIG (reference sequence). Trimming left V 1 base short and J 1 base short, with 14 bases between.

The chain uses TRBV19 and TRBJ2-4, with a tentative D call TRBD1 (6 bases). V shed 5 bases and J shed 2 bases, with 19 bases lying between them. There are 17 residues in the CDR3. Germline lookup yields CDR1 LNHDA and CDR2 SQIVND (reference sequence). CDR3 DNA: TGTGCCAGTAGTCCTCATACCTCACAGGGAACCAAAAACATTCAGTACTTC. Amino acids: CASSPHTSQGTKNIQYF.

This chain connects TRBV9 to TRBJ2-3, with a possible D match to TRBD2 (6 bases). Germline V lookup: CDR1 SGDLS, CDR2 YYNGEE. V was clipped by 0 bases and J by 4 bases, with 12 bases between them. CDR3 length: 15 amino acids. The DNA for the CDR3 is TGTGCCAGCAGCGTAGGGGGATCGGGGGCAGATACGCAGTATTTT. It codes for CASSVGGSGADTQYF.

CDR3 region: CASSVPDRGNRSQYF. The CDR3 DNA follows: TGTGCCAGCAGTGTCCCCGACAGGGGCAACCGCTCACAGTACTTC. V usage is TRBV2 and J usage is TRBJ2-7; 8 nucleotides match TRBD1. This CDR3 region has 15 residues. The germline V gene has CDR1 SNHLY and CDR2 FYNNEI. With V trimmed by 4 bases and J by 10 bases, 15 bases remained unmatched.

Notes on this clone: It is unclear where the CDR3 begins or ends on the DNA, so no DNA is shown, and the CDR3 is as TCRdb lists it. The chain uses TRBV7-2 and TRBJ1-3. The CDR3 extends over 13 residues, inclusive of both ends. Germline assignment: CDR1 SGHTA and CDR2 FQGNSA. CDR3 residues: CASSFGEGNTIYF.

The rearrangement joins TRBV5-5 to TRBJ1-5; D gene ambiguous. The V gene lost 0 bases and the J gene lost 2 bases, with 6 bases spanning the gap. Germline V gene sequence: CDR1 SGHKS, CDR2 YYEKEE (reference sequence). This CDR3 spans 14 amino acids. CDR3 bases: TGTGCCAGCAGCTTGGAAGCCGGCAATCAGCCCCAGCATTTT. It encodes CASSLEAGNQPQHF.

V gene TRBV5-6 combines with J gene TRBJ1-2; 9 bases match TRBD1. With V trimmed by 4 bases and J by 4 bases, 5 bases remained unmatched. The length of the CDR3 is 14 residues. Germline V lookup: CDR1 SGHDT, CDR2 YYEEEE. CDR3 sequence reads: CASSPGQGIYGYTF. The DNA for the CDR3 is TGTGCCAGCAGCCCCGGACAGGGGATCTATGGCTACACCTTC.